The sequence of this T cell receptor beta chain was determined in a study of cytomegalovirus exposure and HLA in healthy donors. 60 Vbeta and 13 Jbeta primers were used in PCR. Repertoires were generated with immunoSEQ multiplex PCR, while TCRdb's copy carries only in-frame clones and drops some. The sample shows about 120,000 clones, 80% of them seen only once. CDR1 MNHNS and CDR2 SASEGT come from the germline V gene. The V and J ends lost 0 bases and 5 bases, in that order; junction bases with no gene match: 8. The CDR3 sequence is 17 residues long. Whole-study findings and limits: Rare TCR sequences predominated, though certain public TCRs were found in many donors. Using the classifier, cytomegalovirus status was reportedly diagnosed with high specificity and sensitivity.

In regard to this clone: The antigen is not known.

The source is a man in his thirties or forties in good health and CMV-seropositive. V gene TRBV6-1 combines with J gene TRBJ1-5, with TRBD1 identical over 9 bases. The source material was PBMCs. This CDR3 reads CASSEAFGQGIYQPQHF. The CDR3 region has the DNA TGTGCCAGCAGTGAAGCATTCGGACAGGGGATATATCAGCCCCAGCATTTT.